This T cell receptor (beta chain) was retrieved from a study of HIV-infected patients and healthy controls. Alpha and beta constant-region primers primed reverse transcription of around 500 ng RNA. Using multiplexing indices, alpha and beta chain libraries were generated apart by chain-specific third strand synthesis. Using its own MiXCR run on the 5' RACE reads, TCRdb lists one record per CDR3 protein. The table lists 3,500 to 4,500 distinct CDR3 sequences, around 9% of them singletons. Roughly three months, about 14 weeks, into antiretroviral therapy, follow-up blood was collected. The repertoire came from unfractionated whole blood and reflected all unsorted peripheral T cells. Sample share makes this clonotype medium-sized. With 5 bases clipped from V and 9 bases from J, the junction kept 9 bases outside the gene matches. Germline CDR1 is SGHTA and CDR2 is FQGNSA. This CDR3 has 13 residues.

The chain links TRBV7-2 to TRBJ1-1; the match to TRBD1 covers 7 bases. This sequence was found in an adult with HIV infection. This material consisted of blood, taken during antiretroviral therapy. CDR3 sequence reads: CASSQGEERKAFF. Here the CDR3 DNA reads TGTGCCAGCAGCCAGGGGGAGGAACGGAAAGCTTTCTTT.